This TCR beta chain emerged from a study of CXCR3-negative and CXCR3-positive naive CD8 T cells. The method, 5' RACE with UMI labels, was used to prepare the TRB cDNA libraries. With the 5' RACE reads reprocessed, TCRdb shows one record per CDR3 protein and no DNA. The data include approximately 38,000 distinct CDR3 sequences; the top ten clones carry about 8%. The CDR3 is 14 residues long. The V gene's germline CDR1 is SQVTM and CDR2 ANQGSEA. About this clonotype: No antigen is known for it.

Study-level findings and limits: TRBV-TRBJ usage was similar across naive CXCR3 subsets but distinct in memory cells.

The source material was memory CD8+ T cells from blood. This chain uses TRBV29-1 with TRBJ2-7; the D gene TCRdb calls, TRBD1, cannot be checked with no DNA. This clonotype was sampled from a human donor in good health. Some clones in this sample may be carry-over from other donors' samples. This CDR3 is CSVLGGGRAYEQYF.